This TCR beta chain was identified during a study of blood T cell repertoires in COVID-19. Study-level background: Sources were T cells, B-cell-depleted T cells, or PBMCs; the material itself was cDNA or gDNA.

Some clones are missing from TCRdb's copy, which holds only in-frame ones; the method was immunoSEQ multiplex PCR. Of roughly 66,000 clones in the sample, less than 85% were seen once. The source is a man between 60 and 75 years old with acute or convalescent COVID-19. What was sequenced was peripheral blood.

The CDR3 sequence: CASSVLAGGLSTGELFF. The DNA for the CDR3 is TGTGCCAGCAGTGTACTAGCGGGGGGGTTGAGCACCGGGGAGCTGTTTTTT. The J gene is TRBJ2-2, the V gene TRBV6-1; 13 nucleotides agree with TRBD2. CDR1 and CDR2 from the germline V gene are MNHNS and SASEGT. The CDR3 runs 17 residues. With 4 bases clipped from V and 4 bases from J, the junction kept 6 bases outside the gene matches.